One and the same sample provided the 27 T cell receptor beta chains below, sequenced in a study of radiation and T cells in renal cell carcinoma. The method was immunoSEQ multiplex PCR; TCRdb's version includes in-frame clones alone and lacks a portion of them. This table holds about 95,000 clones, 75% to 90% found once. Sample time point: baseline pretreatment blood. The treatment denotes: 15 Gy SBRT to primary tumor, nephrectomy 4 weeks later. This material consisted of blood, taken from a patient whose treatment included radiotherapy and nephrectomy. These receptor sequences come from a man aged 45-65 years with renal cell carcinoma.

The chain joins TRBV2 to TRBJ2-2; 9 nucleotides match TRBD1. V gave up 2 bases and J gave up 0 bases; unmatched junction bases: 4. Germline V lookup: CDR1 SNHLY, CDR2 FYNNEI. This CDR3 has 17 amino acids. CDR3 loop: CASSEFGDRANTGELFF. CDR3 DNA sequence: TGTGCCAGCAGTGAATTTGGGGACAGGGCGAACACCGGGGAGCTGTTTTTT.

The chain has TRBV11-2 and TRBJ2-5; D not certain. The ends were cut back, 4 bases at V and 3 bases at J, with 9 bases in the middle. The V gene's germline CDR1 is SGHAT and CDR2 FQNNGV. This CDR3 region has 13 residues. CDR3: CASSSGRKETQYF. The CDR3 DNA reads TGTGCCAGCAGCTCTGGACGGAAAGAGACCCAGTACTTC.

In DNA form, the CDR3 reads TGTGCCAGCAGTGGAGGATATGGGGGAAGACAGGAAAACTATGGCTACACCTTC. It codes for CASSGGYGGRQENYGYTF. The V and J genes are TRBV6-1 and TRBJ1-2; D is perhaps TRBD1 (6 bases). Per the germline V gene, CDR1 is MNHNS and CDR2 is SASEGT. V was shortened by 4 bases and J by 2 bases, with 23 bases between the two germline ends. This CDR3 spans 18 amino acids.

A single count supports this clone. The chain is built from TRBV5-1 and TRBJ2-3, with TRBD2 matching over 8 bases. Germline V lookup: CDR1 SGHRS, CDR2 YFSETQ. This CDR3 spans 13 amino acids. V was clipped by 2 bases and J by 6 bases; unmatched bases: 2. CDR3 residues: CASSFQRGDTQYF. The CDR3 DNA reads TGCGCCAGCAGCTTCCAGCGGGGGGATACGCAGTATTTT.

This chain's CDR3 is CASSTTPLMDGYTF. The CDR3 DNA reads as TGTGCCAGTAGTACTACTCCTCTGATGGATGGCTACACCTTC. The chain combines TRBV19 with TRBJ1-2; D is uncertain. This CDR3 is built from 14 residues. V dropped 4 bases and J dropped 6 bases, with 15 bases sitting between them. Germline CDR1 reads LNHDA; CDR2 reads SQIVND (reference sequence).

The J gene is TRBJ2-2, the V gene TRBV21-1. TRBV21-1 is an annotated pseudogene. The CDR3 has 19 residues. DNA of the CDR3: TGTGCCAGCAGCAAAGTTTGCGATTCGGGGGCCCGAGGGACCGGGGAGCTGTTTTTT. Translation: CASSKVCDSGARGTGELFF.

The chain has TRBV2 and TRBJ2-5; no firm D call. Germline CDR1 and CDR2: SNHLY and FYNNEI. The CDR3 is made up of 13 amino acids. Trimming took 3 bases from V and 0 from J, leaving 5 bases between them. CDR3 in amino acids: CASSDLYQETQYF. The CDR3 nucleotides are TGTGCCAGCAGTGATCTGTACCAAGAGACCCAGTACTTC.

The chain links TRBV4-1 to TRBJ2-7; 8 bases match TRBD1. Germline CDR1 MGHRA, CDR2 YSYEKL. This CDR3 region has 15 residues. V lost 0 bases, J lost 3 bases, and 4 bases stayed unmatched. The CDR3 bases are TGCGCCAGCAGCCAAGAACAGACAGGGGTCTACGAGCAGTACTTC. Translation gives CASSQEQTGVYEQYF.

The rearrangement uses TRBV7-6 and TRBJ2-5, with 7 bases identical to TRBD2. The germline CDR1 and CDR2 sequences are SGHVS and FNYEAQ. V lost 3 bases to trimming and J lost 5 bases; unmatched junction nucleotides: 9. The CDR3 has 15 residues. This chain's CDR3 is CASSFAGGSGETQYF. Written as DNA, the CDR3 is TGTGCCAGCAGCTTCGCCGGCGGGAGTGGGGAGACCCAGTACTTC.

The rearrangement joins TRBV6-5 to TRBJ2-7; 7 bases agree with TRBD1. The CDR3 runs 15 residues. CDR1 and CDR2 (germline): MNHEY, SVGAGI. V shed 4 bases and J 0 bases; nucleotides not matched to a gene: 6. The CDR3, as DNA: TGTGCCAGCAGTTCCTGGACAGGAAGCTCCTACGAGCAGTACTTC. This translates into CASSSWTGSSYEQYF.

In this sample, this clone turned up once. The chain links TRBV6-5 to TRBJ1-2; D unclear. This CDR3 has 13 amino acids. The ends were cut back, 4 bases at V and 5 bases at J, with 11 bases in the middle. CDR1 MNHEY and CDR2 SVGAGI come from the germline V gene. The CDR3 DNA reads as TGTGCCAGCAGTTCGGTCGAGGCTTATGGCTACACCTTC. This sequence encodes CASSSVEAYGYTF.

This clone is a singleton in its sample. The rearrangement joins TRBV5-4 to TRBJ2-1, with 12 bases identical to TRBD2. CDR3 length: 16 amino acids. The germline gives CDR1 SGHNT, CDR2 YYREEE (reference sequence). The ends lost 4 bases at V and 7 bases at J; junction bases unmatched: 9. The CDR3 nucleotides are TGTGCCAGCAGCCGCCCTAGCGGGGGGGCAGGTAATGAGCAGTTCTTC. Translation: CASSRPSGGAGNEQFF.

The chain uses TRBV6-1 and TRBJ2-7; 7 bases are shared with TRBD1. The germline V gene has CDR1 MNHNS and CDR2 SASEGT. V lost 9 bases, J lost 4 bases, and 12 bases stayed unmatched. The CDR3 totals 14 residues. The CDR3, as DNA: TGTGCCAGAACCGGGACAGATAAGCCGTACGAGCAGTACTTC. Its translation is CARTGTDKPYEQYF.

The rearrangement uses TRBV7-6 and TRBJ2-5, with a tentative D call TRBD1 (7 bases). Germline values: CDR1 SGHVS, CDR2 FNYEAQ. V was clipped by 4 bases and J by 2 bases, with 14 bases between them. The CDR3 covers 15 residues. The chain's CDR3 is CASSSPRDRQETQYF. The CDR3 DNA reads TGTGCCAGCAGCTCCCCGCGGGACAGACAAGAGACCCAGTACTTC.

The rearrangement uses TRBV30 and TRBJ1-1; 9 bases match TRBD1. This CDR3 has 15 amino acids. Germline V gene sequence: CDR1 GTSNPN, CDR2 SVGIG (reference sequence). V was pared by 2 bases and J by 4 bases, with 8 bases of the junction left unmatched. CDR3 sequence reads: CAWSWTTGGGTEAFF. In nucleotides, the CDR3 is TGTGCCTGGAGTTGGACTACAGGGGGCGGCACTGAAGCTTTCTTT.

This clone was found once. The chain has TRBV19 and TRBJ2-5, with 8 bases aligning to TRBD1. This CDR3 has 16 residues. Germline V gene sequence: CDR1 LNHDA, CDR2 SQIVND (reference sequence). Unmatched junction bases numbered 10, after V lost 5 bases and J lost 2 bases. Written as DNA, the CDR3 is TGTGCCAGTAGTGGACAGGGTCAAAGGGGGCAAGAGACCCAGTACTTC. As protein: CASSGQGQRGQETQYF.

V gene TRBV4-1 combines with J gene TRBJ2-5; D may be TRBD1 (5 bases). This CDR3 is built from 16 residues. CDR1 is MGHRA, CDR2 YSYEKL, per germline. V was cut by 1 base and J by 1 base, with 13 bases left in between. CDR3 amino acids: CASSQGLARGQETQYF. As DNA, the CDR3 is TGCGCCAGCAGCCAAGGGCTCGCTAGGGGCCAAGAGACCCAGTACTTC.

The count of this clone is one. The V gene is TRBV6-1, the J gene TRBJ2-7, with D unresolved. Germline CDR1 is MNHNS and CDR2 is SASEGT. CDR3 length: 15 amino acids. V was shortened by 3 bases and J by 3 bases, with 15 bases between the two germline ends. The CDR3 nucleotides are TGTGCCAGCAGTGATTCTACCGGGTCCGTCTACGAGCAGTACTTC. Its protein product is CASSDSTGSVYEQYF.

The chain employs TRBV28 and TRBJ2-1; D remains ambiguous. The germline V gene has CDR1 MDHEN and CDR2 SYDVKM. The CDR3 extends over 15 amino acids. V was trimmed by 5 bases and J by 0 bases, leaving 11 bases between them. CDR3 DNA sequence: TGTGCCAGCAGTCCCTCCCTCCGCTCCTACAATGAGCAGTTCTTC. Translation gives CASSPSLRSYNEQFF.

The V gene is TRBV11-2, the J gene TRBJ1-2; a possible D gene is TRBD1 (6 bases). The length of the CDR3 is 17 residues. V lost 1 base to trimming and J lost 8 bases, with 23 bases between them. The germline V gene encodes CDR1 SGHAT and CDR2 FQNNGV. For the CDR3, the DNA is TGTGCCAGCAGCTTAGCTGTCGTTGGTCGGGGGCCAAGAGGCTACACCTTC. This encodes CASSLAVVGRGPRGYTF. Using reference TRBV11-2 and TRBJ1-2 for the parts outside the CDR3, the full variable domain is EAGVAQSPRYKIIEKRQSVAFWCNPISGHATLYWYQQILGQGPKLLIQFQNNGVVDDSQLPKDRFSAERLKGVDSTLKIQPAKLEDSAVYLCASSLAVVGRGPRGYTFGSGTRLTVV.

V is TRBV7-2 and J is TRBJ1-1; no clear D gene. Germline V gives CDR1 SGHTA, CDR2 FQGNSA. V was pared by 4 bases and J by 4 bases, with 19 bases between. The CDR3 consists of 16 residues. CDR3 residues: CASSSNRPKTSTEAFF. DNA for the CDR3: TGTGCCAGCAGCTCAAATAGGCCGAAGACAAGCACTGAAGCTTTCTTT.

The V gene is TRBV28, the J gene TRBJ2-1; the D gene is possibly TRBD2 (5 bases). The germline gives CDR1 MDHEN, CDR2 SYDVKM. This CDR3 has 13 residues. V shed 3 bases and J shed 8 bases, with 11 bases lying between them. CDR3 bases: TGTGCCAGCAGTTTTAGGCTAGCCGATGAGCAGTTCTTC. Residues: CASSFRLADEQFF.

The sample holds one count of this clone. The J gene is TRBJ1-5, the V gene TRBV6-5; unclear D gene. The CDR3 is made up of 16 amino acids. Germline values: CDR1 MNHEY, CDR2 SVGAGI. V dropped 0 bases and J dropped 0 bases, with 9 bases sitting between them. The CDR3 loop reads CASSYSHPNSNQPQHF. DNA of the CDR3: TGTGCCAGCAGTTACTCCCATCCCAATAGCAATCAGCCCCAGCATTTT.

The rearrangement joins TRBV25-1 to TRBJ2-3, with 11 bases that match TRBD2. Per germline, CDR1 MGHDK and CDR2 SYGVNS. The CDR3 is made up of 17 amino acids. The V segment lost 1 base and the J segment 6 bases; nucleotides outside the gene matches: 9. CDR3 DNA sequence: TGTGCCAGCAGTGAATTACTAGCGGGGGACCCCCTGGATACGCAGTATTTT. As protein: CASSELLAGDPLDTQYF.

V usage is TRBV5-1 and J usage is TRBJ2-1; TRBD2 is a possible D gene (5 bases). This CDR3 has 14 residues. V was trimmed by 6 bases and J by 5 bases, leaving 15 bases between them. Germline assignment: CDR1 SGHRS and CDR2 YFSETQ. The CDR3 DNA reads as TGCGCCAGCACACTCCTAGCCAAAGACAATGAGCAGTTCTTC. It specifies CASTLLAKDNEQFF.

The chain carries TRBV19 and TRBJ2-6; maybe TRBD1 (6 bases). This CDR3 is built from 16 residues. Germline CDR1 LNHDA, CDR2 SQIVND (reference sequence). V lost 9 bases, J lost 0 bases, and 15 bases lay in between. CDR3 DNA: TGTGCCAGCCTTCCGGACAGAAACTCTGGGGCCAACGTCCTGACTTTC. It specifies CASLPDRNSGANVLTF.

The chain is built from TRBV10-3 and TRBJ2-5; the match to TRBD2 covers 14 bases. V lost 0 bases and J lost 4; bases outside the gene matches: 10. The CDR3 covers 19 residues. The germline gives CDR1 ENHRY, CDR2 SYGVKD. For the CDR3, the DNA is TGTGCCATCAGTGAGTCGAGGTGGGGACTAGCGGGAGTGGGAGAGACCCAGTACTTC. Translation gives CAISESRWGLAGVGETQYF.